The clone carrying this T cell receptor (beta chain) was picked up a small number of times. No antigen is known for it. This entry is derived from a study of T cell responses to AZD1222 COVID-19 vaccine. The germline gives CDR1 MNHEY, CDR2 SVGAGI. The CDR3 length is 14 residues. Trimming removed 6 bases at V and 8 bases at J, with 19 bases between. Regarding the study as a whole: None of the repertoires were sampled until the peak T cell response had passed. Clonal diversity was possibly underestimated; the donors were predominantly white British and more often female.

Only in-frame clones appear in the TCRdb table, and some are missing; sequencing was by immunoSEQ multiplex PCR. The sample has tens of thousands of clones, about 88% seen once. The chain joins TRBV6-5 to TRBJ1-2; D is possibly TRBD1 (6 bases). The sequences come from peripheral blood, collected 28 days after the second AZD1222 dose. The TCR comes from an adult who received the AZD1222 COVID-19 vaccine. DNA for the CDR3: TGTGCCAGCAGGAGGGGGGCCGGCATCTACGGCTACACCTTC. It codes for CASRRGAGIYGYTF.